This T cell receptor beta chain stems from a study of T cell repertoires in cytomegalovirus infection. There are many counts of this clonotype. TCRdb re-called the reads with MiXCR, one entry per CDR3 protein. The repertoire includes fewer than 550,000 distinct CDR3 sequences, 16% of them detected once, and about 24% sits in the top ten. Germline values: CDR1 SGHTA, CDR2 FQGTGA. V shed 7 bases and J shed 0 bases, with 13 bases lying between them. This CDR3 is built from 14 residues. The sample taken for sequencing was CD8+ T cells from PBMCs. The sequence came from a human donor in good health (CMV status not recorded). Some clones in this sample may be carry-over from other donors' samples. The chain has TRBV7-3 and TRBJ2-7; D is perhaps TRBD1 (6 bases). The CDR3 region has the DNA TGTGCCAGCAAGAGGACAGCTAGCTCCTACGAGCAGTACTTC. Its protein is CASKRTASSYEQYF.